One and the same sample provided the 12 T cell receptor beta chains below, sequenced in a study of shared clonotypes between healthy human individuals. Produced via immunoSEQ multiplex PCR; TCRdb's table is partial and in-frame only. Here the sample spans about 710,000 clones, over 55% being singletons. The sample comprised memory CD4+ T cells sorted from blood. Specified subset: CD45RA-negative fraction. Receptor source: a woman aged 25-40 years in good health.

Regarding this clone: A clone one base away is much larger, so this may be a read error. The sample carries other DNA sequences with the same CDR3. The genes are TRBV7-9 and TRBJ1-5; 7 nucleotides line up with TRBD1. Germline lookup yields CDR1 SEHNR and CDR2 FQNEAQ (reference sequence). The CDR3 is 14 amino acids. V was clipped by 5 bases and J by 2 bases; unmatched bases: 3. CDR3 residues: CASSPQGGNQPQHF. The CDR3 region has the DNA TGTGCCAGCAGCCCCCAGGGGGGCAATCAGCCCCAGCATTTT.

A word on this clone: This sample includes further DNA sequences coding for the same CDR3. This sequence joins TRBV30 and TRBJ1-6, with 7 positions matching TRBD1. The germline V gene encodes CDR1 GTSNPN and CDR2 SVGIG (reference sequence). V shed 3 bases, J shed 7 bases, and the junction held 3 bases outside the gene matches. This CDR3 has 13 amino acids. Written as DNA, the CDR3 is TGTGCCTGGAGCAGGGGGGCCAATTCACCCCTCCACTTT. It is translated as CAWSRGANSPLHF.

The chain joins TRBV6-1 to TRBJ1-2; no clear D gene. Germline V lookup: CDR1 MNHNS, CDR2 SASEGT. V was clipped by 3 bases and J by 6 bases, with 5 bases between them. This CDR3 has 11 residues. The CDR3 here is CASSEMNGYTF. The CDR3 DNA reads as TGTGCCAGCAGTGAGATGAATGGCTACACCTTC.

In its sample, this clone was seen a few times. The chain joins TRBV5-1 to TRBJ2-1, with unresolved D. V lost 1 base and J 4 bases, leaving 12 bases between the germline ends. Germline CDR1 SGHRS, CDR2 YFSETQ. CDR3 length: 15 residues. CDR3 DNA: TGCGCCAGCAGCTTGACACAGCTGACTTACAATGAGCAGTTCTTC. This gives the protein CASSLTQLTYNEQFF.

The chain is built from TRBV29-1 and TRBJ2-5; D uncertain. The CDR3 is 12 amino acids. V dropped 7 bases and J dropped 3 bases, with 12 bases sitting between them. Per germline, CDR1 SQVTM and CDR2 ANQGSEA. The CDR3 DNA reads as TGCAGCGGGTCCGGGCAGGAAGAGACCCAGTACTTC. Translating it yields CSGSGQEETQYF.

The rearrangement links TRBV28 to TRBJ1-1; TRBD1 is a possible D gene (5 bases). The V and J ends lost 3 bases and 12 bases respectively, with 17 bases between them. Germline V CDR1 and CDR2: MDHEN, SYDVKM. CDR3 size: 13 residues. CDR3 bases: TGTGCCAGCAGTTTTCACCTTTGGGGGGAGACTTTCTTT. Translated, it gives CASSFHLWGETFF.

V gene TRBV29-1 combines with J gene TRBJ2-5; D is unresolved. Trimming took off 7 bases at V and 5 bases at J, with 5 bases between the two ends. The CDR3 is 9 residues long. Germline V CDR1 and CDR2: SQVTM, ANQGSEA. The CDR3 here is CSAGETQYF. The CDR3 DNA reads as TGCAGCGCCGGGGAGACCCAGTACTTC. The full variable domain, in which reference TRBV29-1 and TRBJ2-5 provide the parts outside the CDR3, is SAVISQKPSRDICQRGTSLTIQCQVDSQVTMMFWYRQQPGQSLTLIATANQGSEATYESGFVIDKFPISRPNLTFSTLTVSNMSPEDSSIYLCSAGETQYFGPGTRLLVL.

Of note for this clone: A read error may explain this, as a much larger clone is one base away. Other DNA sequences in this sample translate to the same CDR3. The rearrangement joins TRBV5-8 to TRBJ1-5; D remains ambiguous. This CDR3 contains 13 residues. V shed 1 base and J shed 2 bases, with 4 bases lying between them. Germline values: CDR1 SGHTS, CDR2 YDEGEE. This CDR3 is CASSLQGNQPQHF. CDR3 DNA sequence: TGTGCCAGCAGCTTGCAGGGCAATCAGCCCCAGCATTTT. Combining the CDR3 with reference TRBV5-8 and TRBJ1-5 gives the whole variable domain EAGVTQSPTHLIKTRGQQATLRCSPISGHTSVYWYQQALGLGLQFLLWYDEGEERNRGNFPPRFSGRQFPNYSSELNVNALELEDSALYLCASSLQGNQPQHFGDGTRLSIL.

This chain links TRBV18 with TRBJ2-3; D gene ambiguous. Per the germline V gene, CDR1 is KGHSH and CDR2 is LQKENI. The CDR3 spans 12 residues. V gave up 4 bases and J gave up 0 bases, with 2 bases separating them. This chain's CDR3 is CASSLSTDTQYF. The CDR3 DNA reads TGTGCCAGCTCACTTAGCACAGATACGCAGTATTTT.

The rearrangement joins TRBV28 to TRBJ1-3; possibly TRBD1 for D (6 bases). The CDR3 loop spans 16 amino acids. CDR1 and CDR2 (germline): MDHEN, SYDVKM. V lost 2 bases and J lost 0, with 11 bases in between. The chain's CDR3 is CASSLKGQLSGNTIYF. The CDR3 coding sequence is TGTGCCAGCAGTTTAAAAGGACAGCTCTCTGGAAACACCATATATTTT. Complete variable domain (other parts from reference TRBV28 and TRBJ1-3): DVKVTQSSRYLVKRTGEKVFLECVQDMDHENMFWYRQDPGLGLRLIYFSYDVKMKEKGDIPEGYSVSREKKERFSLILESASTNQTSMYLCASSLKGQLSGNTIYFGEGSWLTVV.

This chain connects TRBV28 to TRBJ1-5; perhaps TRBD1 as D (6 bases). CDR3 length: 14 residues. Trimming left V 5 bases short and J 7 bases short, with 15 bases between. Per the germline V gene, CDR1 is MDHEN and CDR2 is SYDVKM. CDR3 coding DNA: TGTGCCAGCAGTGATCGGGGGCTCGGGCAGCCCCAGCATTTT. Residues: CASSDRGLGQPQHF.

The chain couples TRBV7-2 to TRBJ2-5; no clear D gene. The length of the CDR3 is 13 residues. Germline loops: CDR1 SGHTA, CDR2 FQGNSA. V was trimmed by 1 base and J by 11 bases, leaving 14 bases between them. The CDR3 DNA sequence: TGTGCCAGCAGCTTAGAGGTTAATAGCTTTCAGTACTTC. Its translation is CASSLEVNSFQYF.